Listed below are T cell receptor beta chains from one sample, sequenced in a study of blood T cell repertoires in COVID-19. Only in-frame clones appear in the TCRdb table, and some are missing; sequencing was by immunoSEQ multiplex PCR. Here the sample spans approximately 300,000 clones, around nine tenths being singletons. Sequencing was carried out using PBMCs or T cells enriched from blood (not recorded which). The receptors derive from a woman younger than 30 who had recovered from COVID-19. The CDR3 runs from the conserved cysteine through the conserved F or W. Fields, in order: J gene, clone size, V gene, D gene, CDR3 DNA, CDR3 protein. D genes are given only for firm matches. Only part of the rows carry a size: once, few, many, or a class if the clone is expanded.

TRBJ1-3 . TRBV30 . TGTGCCTGGAGTGAAGGACTGCCGAACACCATATATTTT CAWSEGLPNTIYF
TRBJ1-4 . TRBV18 . TGTGCCAGCTCACCGCAGGCAACTAATGAAAAACTGTTTTTT CASSPQATNEKLFF
TRBJ1-5 . TRBV28 . TGTGCCAGCAGTTTATACAGGGGCAATCAGCCCCAGCATTTT CASSLYRGNQPQHF
TRBJ2-7 . TRBV4-3 TRBD1 TGCGCCAGCAGCCCCCGTTACTCGGGACAGGGACAGCAGTACTTC CASSPRYSGQGQQYF
TRBJ1-2 . TRBV24-1 TRBD1 TGTGCCACCCCTCGTAGGAACCGACAGGGAGAAAGCGGCTACACCTTC CATPRRNRQGESGYTF
TRBJ2-1 . TRBV29-1 TRBD1 TGCAGCGTTGATGCTCCGACAGGGATGTCATCGTTCTTC CSVDAPTGMSSFF
TRBJ2-7 once TRBV2 . TGTGCCAGCAGTGAAGCGCGGGCACCATCCTACGAGCAGTACTTC CASSEARAPSYEQYF
TRBJ2-1 . TRBV5-5 TRBD2 TGTGCCAGCAGCAGGACTAGCCTGAGCTCCTACAATGAGCAGTTCTTC CASSRTSLSSYNEQFF
TRBJ2-7 once TRBV3-1/TRBV3-2 TRBD1 TGTGCCAGCAGCCCCCGACAGGGGAAAGACGAGCAGTACTTC CASSPRQGKDEQYF
TRBJ2-5 . TRBV9 . TGTGCCAGCAGCGTCTGGTCAAGCGGCCAAGAGACCCAGTACTTC CASSVWSSGQETQYF
TRBJ2-3 . TRBV14 . TGTGCCAGCAGCCAAGACCTAGGCGATACGCAGTATTTT CASSQDLGDTQYF
TRBJ1-3 . TRBV2 TRBD1 TGTGCCAGCAGTGGTCGGACAGGCTCTGGAAACACCATATATTTT CASSGRTGSGNTIYF
TRBJ1-1 . TRBV10-2 . TGCGCCAGCTCCACGTCGGACACTGAAGCTTTCTTT CASSTSDTEAFF
TRBJ1-2 . TRBV6-2/TRBV6-3 TRBD1 TGTGCCAGCAGTAACGGGGGACAGACCACCTTC CASSNGGQTTF
TRBJ1-2 . TRBV5-1 . TGCGCCAGCAGCTCGGGAGGGGACGGAGATGGCTACACCTTC CASSSGGDGDGYTF
TRBJ2-7 . TRBV3-1/TRBV3-2 . TGTGCCAGCAGCCGTCACAGGGGGGGATACGAGCAGTACTTC CASSRHRGGYEQYF
TRBJ2-3 . TRBV2 TRBD1 TGTGCCAGCAGTGGCCGGGACAGGTTCACAGATACGCAGTATTTT CASSGRDRFTDTQYF
TRBJ2-3 . TRBV12-5 . TGTGCTAGTGGTTTTGTACCCCAATTACAGGGAACAGATACGCAGTATTTT CASGFVPQLQGTDTQYF
TRBJ2-2 . TRBV5-1 TRBD2 TGCGCCAGCAGCTTGGTTCTAGCGGGAGGTCCCGGGGAGCTGTTTTTT CASSLVLAGGPGELFF
TRBJ1-5 . TRBV18 . TGTGCCAGCTCGGACCAGGGGCTTAGCAATCAGCCCCAGCATTTT CASSDQGLSNQPQHF
TRBJ2-2 . TRBV4-3 TRBD1 TGCGCCAGCAGCCTATACAGGGGGAACACCGGGGAGCTGTTTTTT CASSLYRGNTGELFF
TRBJ2-2 . TRBV4-3 TRBD1 TGCGCCAGCAGCCGCTTCCCTGGGGGGACAGGGGACACCGGGGAGCTGTTTTTT CASSRFPGGTGDTGELFF
TRBJ2-4 . TRBV4-1 TRBD2 TGCGCCAGCAGCCTCCCGACTAGCGGGTCCCGCAAAAACATTCAGTACTTC CASSLPTSGSRKNIQYF
TRBJ2-3 . TRBV7-9 TRBD2 TGTGCCAGCAGAAGGACTAGCGGGGGAACCCATAACGGCACAGATACGCAGTATTTT CASRRTSGGTHNGTDTQYF
TRBJ2-7 . TRBV7-2 TRBD2 TGTGCCAGCAGCTTAGGTATCATCGGAGCGGGGGGGCCCAACGAGCAGTACTTC CASSLGIIGAGGPNEQYF
TRBJ2-7 once TRBV4-3 . TGCGCCAGCAGCCAAGGGACAGCCTTAATCTACGAGCAGTACTTC CASSQGTALIYEQYF
TRBJ2-5 . TRBV7-2 TRBD2 TGTGCCAGCAGCTCCGAGGGACTAGCGGTGGAGACCCAGTACTTC CASSSEGLAVETQYF
TRBJ2-5 few TRBV2 . TGTGCCAGCAGTGAAGTGGTGGGACAAGCTTCCCAAGAGACCCAGTACTTC CASSEVVGQASQETQYF
TRBJ2-7 . TRBV5-1 TRBD1 TGCGCCAGCAGCCTACCGGGACAGACCTACGAGCAGTACTTC CASSLPGQTYEQYF
TRBJ2-1 . TRBV7-9 . TGTGCCAGCAGCTTAGTCGGGGGATACTACAATGAGCAGTTCTTC CASSLVGGYYNEQFF
TRBJ1-2 . TRBV9 . TGTGCCAGCAGCGTAGATTCGACAGGTTACGGTGGCTACACCTTC CASSVDSTGYGGYTF
TRBJ2-2 . TRBV5-1 TRBD2 TGCGCCAGCAGCTTGACTAGCGGGAGAGGAACCGGGGAGCTGTTTTTT CASSLTSGRGTGELFF
TRBJ2-2 . TRBV6-5 TRBD1 TGTGCCAGCAATATTAGGACAGGGAACACCGGGGAGCTGTTTTTT CASNIRTGNTGELFF
TRBJ2-1 . TRBV7-9 TRBD1 TGTGCCAGCAGCTTAATAGGACAGGTCAATGAGCAGTTCTTC CASSLIGQVNEQFF
TRBJ2-7 . TRBV5-1 . TGCGCCAGCAGCTTGGCGGGTCGAGTACTGGGTGGCGAGCAGTACTTC CASSLAGRVLGGEQYF
TRBJ1-1 . TRBV7-2 . TGTGCCAGCAGCTTAGGGGGGGATGGTGAAGCTTTCTTT CASSLGGDGEAFF
TRBJ2-5 . TRBV11-2 . TGTGCCAGCAGCTTAGATGACCCGGGAGTGGGGCAAGAGACCCAGTACTTC CASSLDDPGVGQETQYF
TRBJ2-3 . TRBV5-5 TRBD1 TGTGCCAGCAGCCCCGTTTGGGGACAGGGAGGCGATACGCAGTATTTT CASSPVWGQGGDTQYF
TRBJ2-7 . TRBV5-1 TRBD1 TGCGCCAGCAGCTTGGTATGGGGGGGACAGGGCTCCTACGAGCAGTACTTC CASSLVWGGQGSYEQYF
TRBJ2-6 . TRBV29-1 . TGCAGCGTTGAAGATCCGGACACTGGGGCCAACGTCCTGACTTTC CSVEDPDTGANVLTF
TRBJ1-3 . TRBV7-8 TRBD1 TGTGCCAGCAGCCGCATTACAGGGGCGATGCTATATGGAAACACCATATATTTT CASSRITGAMLYGNTIYF
TRBJ2-2 few TRBV2 TRBD1 TGTGCCAGCGGGGAGGACAGGGTAAACACCGGGGAGCTGTTTTTT CASGEDRVNTGELFF
TRBJ2-3 . TRBV19 . TGTGCCAGTAGTTCACGGACGGCAGGGAATACAGATACGCAGTATTTT CASSSRTAGNTDTQYF
TRBJ2-7 . TRBV5-6 TRBD1 TGTGCCAGCAGCTTGGAGCTAGGGGGACAGAGCTCCTACGAGCAGTACTTC CASSLELGGQSSYEQYF
TRBJ1-2 once TRBV15 . TGTGCCACCAGCAGAGATATTCAGGGTGGCTACACCTTC CATSRDIQGGYTF
TRBJ1-2 . TRBV27 . TGTGCCACCGTGATCCAGGGTTACTACACCTTC CATVIQGYYTF
TRBJ2-1 . TRBV27 TRBD1 TGTGCCAGCAGTTTTCGGACAGGGAGGAATGAGCAGTTCTTC CASSFRTGRNEQFF